The 30 T cell receptor beta chains below come from one sample, sequenced in a study of cytomegalovirus exposure and HLA in healthy donors. The assay was immunoSEQ multiplex PCR, and TCRdb's table has in-frame clones only and misses some. The table has 80,000 to 95,000 clones, roughly 92% seen once. Sequencing input: PBMCs. The receptors shown here come from a woman in her 30s in good health and CMV-seropositive.

The V call is TRBV6-1, the J call TRBJ1-5; D remains ambiguous. V lost 9 bases, J lost 0 bases, and 12 bases lay in between. The CDR3 loop spans 14 amino acids. Germline-derived CDR1 and CDR2 are MNHNS and SASEGT. The CDR3 bases are TGTGCCAGTCACGGAGAGACTAGCAATCAGCCCCAGCATTTT. As protein: CASHGETSNQPQHF.

The V call is TRBV7-9, the J call TRBJ2-5; 12 bases map to TRBD1. Trimming removed 3 bases from V and 4 bases from J; junction bases left unmatched: 12. The CDR3 length is 18 residues. Per the germline V gene, CDR1 is SEHNR and CDR2 is FQNEAQ (reference sequence). CDR3 region: CASSFSGSGTGGRETQYF. CDR3 in DNA: TGTGCCAGCAGCTTCTCAGGATCCGGGACAGGGGGCCGAGAGACCCAGTACTTC. The complete variable domain, with remaining parts taken from reference TRBV7-9 and TRBJ2-5, reads DTGVSQNPRHKITKRGQNVTFRCDPISEHNRLYWYRQTLGQGPEFLTYFQNEAQLEKSRLLSDRFSAERPKGSFSTLEIQRTEQGDSAMYLCASSFSGSGTGGRETQYFGPGTRLLVL.

The gene calls are TRBV7-9 and TRBJ1-4, with a possible D match to TRBD1 (6 bases). This CDR3 is 16 amino acids long. The V and J ends lost 4 bases and 3 bases respectively, with 15 bases between them. Germline loops: CDR1 SEHNR, CDR2 FQNEAQ (reference sequence). As DNA, the CDR3 is TGTGCCAGCAGCTCCGGGACGACAGGACCTAATGAAAAACTGTTTTTT. Translated, it gives CASSSGTTGPNEKLFF.

A note on this clone: Germline and junction disagree at one end, which may indicate a read error. V is TRBV7-2 and J is TRBJ2-7, with TRBD1 matching 7 bases. Germline V gene lookup returns CDR1 SGHTA and CDR2 FQGNSA. The length of the CDR3 is 12 residues. The CDR3 DNA follows: TGTGCCAGCAGCTTAGACAAGACAGGGAGTCACTTC. Its protein product is CASSLDKTGSHF.

The CDR3 sequence: CASSLDGTGFAYGYTF. Here the CDR3 DNA reads TGTGCCAGCAGCTTAGACGGGACAGGGTTTGCCTATGGCTACACCTTC. The chain recombines TRBV7-8 with TRBJ1-2; 9 bases align to TRBD1. The trim removed 1 base at V and 4 bases at J, leaving 7 bases unmatched. This CDR3 has 16 residues. The germline gives CDR1 SGHVS, CDR2 FQNEAQ.

The chain joins TRBV19 to TRBJ2-7; TRBD2 matches at 7 bases. Unmatched junction bases numbered 9, after V lost 4 bases and J lost 3 bases. CDR3 length: 15 amino acids. Per germline, CDR1 LNHDA and CDR2 SQIVND (reference sequence). Here the CDR3 reads CASSTSAGTSYEQYF. For the CDR3, the DNA is TGTGCCAGTAGTACTTCAGCGGGAACTAGCTACGAGCAGTACTTC.

The V call is TRBV5-1, the J call TRBJ2-3; D is perhaps TRBD1 (6 bases). Trimming removed 3 bases from V and 4 bases from J, with 12 bases in between. Germline V gene lookup returns CDR1 SGHRS and CDR2 YFSETQ. CDR3 length equals 14 residues. This CDR3 reads CASSSGQWPDTQYF. CDR3 DNA sequence: TGCGCCAGCAGCTCCGGACAGTGGCCAGATACGCAGTATTTT.

This chain uses TRBV5-6 with TRBJ2-7, with a weak D call TRBD1 (6 bases). Germline V gene sequence: CDR1 SGHDT, CDR2 YYEEEE. The V and J ends lost 4 bases and 1 base respectively, with 18 bases between them. The CDR3 loop spans 16 amino acids. The DNA of the CDR3 is TGTGCCAGCAGCCCGGGATGGGGACAAGTATCCTACGAGCAGTACTTC. Protein: CASSPGWGQVSYEQYF.

This chain uses TRBV7-9 with TRBJ2-2; TRBD2 matches at 9 bases. Germline-derived CDR1 and CDR2 are SEHNR and FQNEAQ (reference sequence). The CDR3 spans 18 residues. With V trimmed by 5 bases and J by 0 bases, 10 bases remained unmatched. The DNA for the CDR3 is TGTGCCAGCAGCGGCCCAGGGCTAGCGGGATCGAACACCGGGGAGCTGTTTTTT. Amino acids: CASSGPGLAGSNTGELFF.

The V gene is TRBV9, the J gene TRBJ2-7; 10 nucleotides align to TRBD2. V shed 0 bases, J shed 8 bases, and the junction held 11 bases outside the gene matches. The length of the CDR3 is 16 residues. Per germline, CDR1 SGDLS and CDR2 YYNGEE. In nucleotides, the CDR3 is TGTGCCAGCAGCGTAGAATTTGGGCTAGCGGGAGCCCAGCAGTACTTC. Protein: CASSVEFGLAGAQQYF.

This clone was observed once. The chain carries TRBV25-1 and TRBJ1-2; 7 bases are shared with TRBD1. J was trimmed by 4 bases and V by 3 bases; bases with no gene match: 5. Germline lookup yields CDR1 MGHDK and CDR2 SYGVNS. The CDR3 length is 14 residues. The CDR3 nucleotides read TGTGCCAGCAGTGAGACGGGACAGTTCTATGGCTACACCTTC. The encoded protein is CASSETGQFYGYTF.

The V gene is TRBV6-1, the J gene TRBJ1-1; no clear D gene. The V and J ends lost 1 base and 0 bases respectively, with 12 bases between them. Germline V gene data show CDR1 as MNHNS and CDR2 as SASEGT. CDR3 length: 16 amino acids. This CDR3 reads CASSEDLGSLNTEAFF. Here the CDR3 DNA reads TGTGCCAGCAGTGAAGACCTCGGGAGCTTGAACACTGAAGCTTTCTTT.

The J gene is TRBJ1-4, the V gene TRBV19; 10 bases match TRBD1. Germline lookup yields CDR1 LNHDA and CDR2 SQIVND (reference sequence). This CDR3 comprises 17 residues. Germline trimming cut 7 bases from V and 7 bases from J; bases unmatched to any gene: 15. The CDR3 DNA is TGTGCCAGTACCCCATCCGGACCGGGACAGGGGCTTGAAAAACTGTTTTTT. It translates to CASTPSGPGQGLEKLFF.

V usage is TRBV11-2 and J usage is TRBJ2-1; D is unresolved. Germline CDR1 reads SGHAT; CDR2 reads FQNNGV. Between the trimmed V and J ends, which lost 0 bases and 2 bases, there was a span of 14 bases. This CDR3 contains 17 residues. CDR3 nucleotides: TGTGCCAGCAGCTTAGAAACCACCTCACCAGCCTACAATGAGCAGTTCTTC. Its protein is CASSLETTSPAYNEQFF.

The chain carries TRBV5-1 and TRBJ2-7; TRBD1 matches at 7 bases. Looked up from germline, CDR1 is SGHRS and CDR2 is YFSETQ. The CDR3 totals 15 residues. Losses at the gene ends were 2 bases for V and 6 bases for J; bases not matched to a gene: 11. The chain's CDR3 is CASSLGRQGSSEQYF. CDR3 nucleotides: TGCGCCAGCAGCTTAGGGAGACAGGGTTCGTCCGAGCAGTACTTC. Supplemented by reference TRBV5-1 and TRBJ2-7, the full variable domain reads KAGVTQTPRYLIKTRGQQVTLSCSPISGHRSVSWYQQTPGQGLQFLFEYFSETQRNKGNFPGRFSGRQFSNSRSEMNVSTLELGDSALYLCASSLGRQGSSEQYFGPGTRLTVT.

The DNA of the CDR3 is TGCGCCAGCAGCCGGGACGGAGGGGTAGGTGAGCAGTTCTTC. It yields the protein CASSRDGGVGEQFF. The chain employs TRBV5-1 and TRBJ2-1; TRBD2 might be the D (6 bases). V was clipped by 4 bases and J by 9 bases, with 17 bases between them. CDR1 SGHRS and CDR2 YFSETQ come from the germline V gene. CDR3 length equals 14 residues.

This sequence joins TRBV11-3 and TRBJ1-3; D remains ambiguous. The CDR3 extends over 17 amino acids. Looked up from germline, CDR1 is SGHNT and CDR2 is YENEEA. Trimming removed 1 base at V and 1 base at J, with 14 bases between. CDR3 in amino acids: CASSLALWWHSGNTIYF. In nucleotides, the CDR3 is TGTGCCAGCAGCTTAGCCTTATGGTGGCATTCTGGAAACACCATATATTTT.

CDR3 protein: CASSGGQGGETQYF. In DNA form, the CDR3 reads TGTGCCAGCAGCGGGGGACAGGGAGGGGAGACCCAGTACTTC. The chain uses TRBV5-5 and TRBJ2-5; the match to TRBD1 covers 9 bases. The CDR3 is 14 residues long. Germline V gives CDR1 SGHKS, CDR2 YYEKEE (reference sequence). With V trimmed by 4 bases and J by 5 bases, 6 bases remained unmatched.

The chain recombines TRBV2 with TRBJ1-2; TRBD1 matches at 8 bases. CDR3 length: 13 amino acids. With 6 bases clipped from V and 4 bases from J, the junction kept 4 bases outside the gene matches. Germline CDR1 and CDR2: SNHLY and FYNNEI. The CDR3 DNA is TGTGCCAGCAGCAGGGGGCAGGTCTATGGCTACACCTTC. Translation: CASSRGQVYGYTF.

The chain is built from TRBV7-3 and TRBJ1-1, with D possibly matching TRBD1 (5 bases). The germline V gene encodes CDR1 SGHTA and CDR2 FQGTGA. The CDR3 contains 13 residues. Between the trimmed V and J ends, which lost 5 bases and 1 base, there was a span of 8 bases. CDR3 region: CASSGRANTEAFF. The DNA of the CDR3 is TGTGCCAGCAGCGGCAGGGCGAACACTGAAGCTTTCTTT.

The DNA for the CDR3 is TGTGCCAGCAGCTTCCGTTTCGAGACCCAGTACTTC. Translated, it gives CASSFRFETQYF. The genes are TRBV5-6 and TRBJ2-5; D is unresolved. CDR1 and CDR2 (germline): SGHDT, YYEEEE. V was clipped by 2 bases and J by 5 bases, with 7 bases between them. CDR3 length: 12 amino acids.

The chain carries TRBV15 and TRBJ2-7; 8 positions agree with TRBD2. The CDR3 is made up of 15 amino acids. V lost 1 base and J lost 1; bases outside the gene matches: 3. CDR1 LNHNV and CDR2 YYDKDF come from the germline V gene (reference sequence). This chain's CDR3 is CATSRAREGSYEQYF. The CDR3, as DNA: TGTGCCACCAGCAGAGCACGGGAGGGGTCCTACGAGCAGTACTTC.

The CDR3 sequence is CASSLRDRGYTDTQYF. DNA for the CDR3: TGTGCCAGCAGTTTAAGGGACAGGGGATACACAGATACGCAGTATTTT. The rearrangement joins TRBV28 to TRBJ2-3; 10 positions agree with TRBD1. V lost 2 bases and J lost 2; bases outside the gene matches: 4. The CDR3 extends over 16 amino acids. Per germline, CDR1 MDHEN and CDR2 SYDVKM. The full variable domain, its missing parts supplied by reference TRBV28 and TRBJ2-3, is DVKVTQSSRYLVKRTGEKVFLECVQDMDHENMFWYRQDPGLGLRLIYFSYDVKMKEKGDIPEGYSVSREKKERFSLILESASTNQTSMYLCASSLRDRGYTDTQYFGPGTRLTVL.

This clone has only one observation. The J gene is TRBJ2-7, the V gene TRBV18; 8 nucleotides align to TRBD1. CDR3 length: 12 amino acids. CDR1 KGHSH and CDR2 LQKENI come from the germline V gene. J was trimmed by 6 bases and V by 3 bases; bases with no gene match: 1. CDR3 coding DNA: TGTGCCAGCTCACCCGACAGGGGCGAGCAGTACTTC. Protein sequence: CASSPDRGEQYF.

The genes are TRBV9 and TRBJ2-3; TRBD2 aligns across 12 bases. Germline V gene data show CDR1 as SGDLS and CDR2 as YYNGEE. This CDR3 contains 16 residues. With V trimmed by 1 base and J by 6 bases, 6 bases remained unmatched. In DNA, the CDR3 is TGTGCCAGCAGCGTACTAGCGGGAGGGCCAAGGGATACGCAGTATTTT. This sequence encodes CASSVLAGGPRDTQYF. The variable domain in full, with the rest retrieved from reference TRBV9 and TRBJ2-3, is DSGVTQTPKHLITATGQRVTLRCSPRSGDLSVYWYQQSLDQGLQFLIQYYNGEERAKGNILERFSAQQFPDLHSELNLSSLELGDSALYFCASSVLAGGPRDTQYFGPGTRLTVL.

The chain couples TRBV5-1 to TRBJ1-5; TRBD1 matches 7 bases. V shed 2 bases and J 6 bases; nucleotides not matched to a gene: 5. CDR1 and CDR2 (germline): SGHRS, YFSETQ. The CDR3 spans 14 residues. The CDR3 protein is CASSLGQVGQPQHF. As DNA, the CDR3 is TGCGCCAGCAGCTTAGGACAGGTGGGTCAGCCCCAGCATTTT.

The V call is TRBV15, the J call TRBJ2-3; D unclear. Trimming took 0 bases from V and 2 from J, leaving 30 bases between them. This CDR3 has 22 residues. The germline V gene encodes CDR1 LNHNV and CDR2 YYDKDF (reference sequence). The DNA for the CDR3 is TGTGCCACCAGCAGAGATTACATAGGTTTGGTAAACAGACGGAAGTACACAGATACGCAGTATTTT. This codes for CATSRDYIGLVNRRKYTDTQYF.

This rearrangement joins TRBV19 to TRBJ2-7; 9 positions agree with TRBD2. Germline V CDR1 and CDR2: LNHDA, SQIVND (reference sequence). With V trimmed by 7 bases and J by 7 bases, 14 bases remained unmatched. The CDR3 has 15 amino acids. The CDR3 nucleotides are TGTGCCAGTAAGAGGGCGGTGGCGGGAGGGTGGGAGCAGTACTTC. It is translated as CASKRAVAGGWEQYF. The full variable domain, with the rest looked up from reference TRBV19 and TRBJ2-7, is DGGITQSPKYLFRKEGQNVTLSCEQNLNHDAMYWYRQDPGQGLRLIYYSQIVNDFQKGDIAEGYSVSREKKESFPLTVTSAQKNPTAFYLCASKRAVAGGWEQYFGPGTRLTVT.

This chain joins TRBV2 and TRBJ1-2; D not resolved. Trimming left V 2 bases short and J 6 bases short, with 10 bases between. The germline CDR1 and CDR2 sequences are SNHLY and FYNNEI. The CDR3 consists of 13 residues. The CDR3 DNA reads as TGTGCCAGCAGTGAATTCCCCCTTGATGGCTACACCTTC. This translates into CASSEFPLDGYTF.

This clone was counted once. The V gene is TRBV4-3, the J gene TRBJ2-7; 7 nucleotides line up with TRBD1. The germline CDR1 and CDR2 sequences are LGHNA and YSLEER. The length of the CDR3 is 15 residues. Germline trimming cut 0 bases from V and 6 bases from J; bases unmatched to any gene: 8. In nucleotides, the CDR3 is TGCGCCAGCAGCCAAGACTGGGGACAGTTTGGCGAGCAGTACTTC. Protein: CASSQDWGQFGEQYF.